This T cell receptor (beta chain) was retrieved from a study of blood T cell repertoires in COVID-19. Only in-frame clones appear in the TCRdb table, and some are missing; sequencing was by immunoSEQ multiplex PCR. The sample yields 120,000 to 150,000 clones, 84% seen once. The CDR3 is made up of 14 amino acids. Looked up from germline, CDR1 is MNHEY and CDR2 is SVGAGI. Trimming took 8 bases from V and 4 from J; bases not matched to a gene: 9. This TCR derives from a woman older than 75 in a cohort sampled during active or convalescent COVID-19. The specimen sequenced was peripheral blood. The chain uses TRBV6-5 and TRBJ1-1, with 8 bases fitting TRBD1. The CDR3: CASLDTGGSTEAFF. CDR3 sequence (DNA): TGTGCCAGCCTCGATACAGGGGGATCCACTGAAGCTTTCTTT.